The entry below gives a single TCR beta chain sequence along with its context. Clones were read by immunoSEQ multiplex PCR, and TCRdb kept only the in-frame ones, dropping some. This table has 31,000 or so clones, about 88% appearing once. The data stem from a study of PD-1 and CTLA-4 blockade in melanoma. The V gene's germline CDR1 is WNHNN and CDR2 SYGVQD (reference sequence). With 7 bases removed from V and 2 bases from J, the gap between germline ends came to 12 bases. CDR3 length equals 13 residues. The source material was CD8+ T cells from peripheral blood, sampled from a patient given anti-PD-1 treatment. The chain combines TRBV10-1 with TRBJ2-7, with D uncertain. This TCR was recovered from a human donor with melanoma. CDR3 residues: CASTEGQPYEQYF. DNA for the CDR3: TGCGCCAGCACCGAAGGGCAGCCCTACGAGCAGTACTTC.